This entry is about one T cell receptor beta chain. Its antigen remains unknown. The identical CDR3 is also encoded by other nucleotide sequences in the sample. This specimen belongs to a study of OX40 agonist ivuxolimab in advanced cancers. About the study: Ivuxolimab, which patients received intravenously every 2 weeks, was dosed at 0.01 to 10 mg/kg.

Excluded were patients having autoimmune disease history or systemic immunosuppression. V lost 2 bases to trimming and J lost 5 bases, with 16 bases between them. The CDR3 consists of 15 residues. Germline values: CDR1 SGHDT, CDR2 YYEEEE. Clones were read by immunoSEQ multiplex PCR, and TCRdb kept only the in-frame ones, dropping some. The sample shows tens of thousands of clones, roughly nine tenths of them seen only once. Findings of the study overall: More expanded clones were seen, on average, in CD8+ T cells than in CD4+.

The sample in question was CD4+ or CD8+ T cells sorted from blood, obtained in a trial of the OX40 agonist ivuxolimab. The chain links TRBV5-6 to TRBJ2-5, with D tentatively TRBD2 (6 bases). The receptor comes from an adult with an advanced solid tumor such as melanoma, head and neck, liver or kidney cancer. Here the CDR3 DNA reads TGTGCCAGCAGCTTTGCTTGGGACTCTTGGGAGACCCAGTACTTC. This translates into CASSFAWDSWETQYF. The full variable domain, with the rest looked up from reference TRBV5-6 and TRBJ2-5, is DAGVTQSPTHLIKTRGQQVTLRCSPKSGHDTVSWYQQALGQGPQFIFQYYEEEERQRGNFPDRFSGHQFPNYSSELNVNALLLGDSALYLCASSFAWDSWETQYFGPGTRLLVL.